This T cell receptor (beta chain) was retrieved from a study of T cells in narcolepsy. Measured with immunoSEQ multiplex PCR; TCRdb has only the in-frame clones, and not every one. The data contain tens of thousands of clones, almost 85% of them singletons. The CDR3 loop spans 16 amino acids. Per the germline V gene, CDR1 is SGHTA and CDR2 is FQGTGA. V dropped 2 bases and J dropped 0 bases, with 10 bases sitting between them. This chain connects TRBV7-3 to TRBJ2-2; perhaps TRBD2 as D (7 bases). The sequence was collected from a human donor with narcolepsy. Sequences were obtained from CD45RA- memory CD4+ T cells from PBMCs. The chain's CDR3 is CASSLAGATNTGELFF. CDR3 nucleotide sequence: TGTGCCAGCAGCTTAGCGGGGGCTACGAACACCGGGGAGCTGTTTTTT.